These 25 T cell receptor beta chains came from one sample sequenced in a study of glioma-infiltrating T cells after dendritic cell vaccination. The time point was: after dendritic cell vaccination, including at tumor progression/relapse. Clones were sequenced by immunoSEQ multiplex PCR, and TCRdb holds only the in-frame ones, with some missing. The table lists more than 75,000 clones, less than 90% of them singletons. The specimen was blood, collected after dendritic cell vaccination. The receptors derive from a human donor with glioblastoma.

The gene calls are TRBV19 and TRBJ1-2, with TRBD1 as a possible D gene (6 bases). Trimming pared 6 bases from V and 4 bases from J, leaving 12 bases between. Germline assignment: CDR1 LNHDA and CDR2 SQIVND (reference sequence). The CDR3 extends over 13 amino acids. The CDR3 is CASSPTGFYGYTF. In DNA form, the CDR3 reads TGTGCCAGTAGCCCGACAGGCTTCTATGGCTACACCTTC.

This sequence joins TRBV4-1 and TRBJ2-5; TRBD2 might be the D (6 bases). The CDR3 has 14 residues. CDR1 is MGHRA, CDR2 YSYEKL, per germline. V lost 4 bases to trimming and J lost 5 bases, with 14 bases between them. The CDR3 loop is CASSPRAGSETQYF. The CDR3 DNA is TGCGCCAGCAGCCCCCGGGCGGGGTCTGAGACCCAGTACTTC.

The chain carries TRBV4-2 and TRBJ1-3; D unresolved. This CDR3 region has 16 residues. Germline CDR1 LGHNA, CDR2 YNFKEQ. The V gene lost 1 base and the J gene lost 0 bases, with 10 bases spanning the gap. The CDR3 nucleotides are TGTGCCAGCAGCCAAGTGTTGAGCTCCTCTGGAAACACCATATATTTT. It yields the protein CASSQVLSSSGNTIYF.

The chain combines TRBV9 with TRBJ2-2, with 8 bases that match TRBD2. The CDR3 totals 15 residues. Per germline, CDR1 SGDLS and CDR2 YYNGEE. V lost 4 bases, J lost 3 bases, and 5 bases stayed unmatched. The CDR3 sequence is CASSFHGGDTGELFF. CDR3 coding DNA: TGTGCCAGCAGCTTCCACGGGGGGGACACCGGGGAGCTGTTTTTT.

This chain connects TRBV6-5 to TRBJ1-4; D not resolved. The CDR3 is made up of 14 amino acids. Germline CDR1 is MNHEY and CDR2 is SVGAGI. With 6 bases removed from V and 4 bases from J, the gap between germline ends came to 12 bases. The CDR3 DNA is TGTGCCAGCAGGAGGGTGGCCGGTAATGAAAAACTGTTTTTT. Residues: CASRRVAGNEKLFF.

The sample holds a few counts of this clone. V and J are TRBV18 and TRBJ1-2; D is perhaps TRBD1 (6 bases). This CDR3 comprises 14 residues. CDR1 is KGHSH, CDR2 LQKENI, per germline. V was shortened by 2 bases and J by 7 bases, with 14 bases between the two germline ends. The CDR3 is CASSPAGDTGGYTF. CDR3 nucleotide sequence: TGTGCCAGCTCACCAGCAGGGGATACGGGTGGCTACACCTTC.

This rearrangement joins TRBV13 to TRBJ2-6; D is perhaps TRBD1 (5 bases). There are 15 residues in the CDR3. The V and J ends lost 2 bases and 1 base respectively, with 6 bases between them. From germline, CDR1 is PRHDT and CDR2 FYEKMQ (reference sequence). The DNA for the CDR3 is TGTGCCAGCAGCTTAACAGGATCTGGGGCCAACGTCCTGACTTTC. Its protein product is CASSLTGSGANVLTF.

There are a few counts of this clone. This chain links TRBV18 with TRBJ2-4; D is perhaps TRBD2 (6 bases). Trimming cost V 0 bases and J 6 bases, with 15 bases left between them. This CDR3 has 16 residues. Germline V gene sequence: CDR1 KGHSH, CDR2 LQKENI. The CDR3 DNA sequence: TGTGCCAGCTCACCACCCGGCGAATCAGCGGGAAACATTCAGTACTTC. Encoded protein: CASSPPGESAGNIQYF. Full variable domain (missing parts from reference TRBV18 and TRBJ2-4): NAGVMQNPRHLVRRRGQEARLRCSPMKGHSHVYWYRQLPEEGLKFMVYLQKENIIDESGMPKERFSAEFPKEGPSILRIQQVVRGDSAAYFCASSPPGESAGNIQYFGAGTRLSVL.

The chain joins TRBV14 to TRBJ1-1; D may be TRBD1 (5 bases). Trimming removed 1 base from V and 5 bases from J, with 14 bases in between. The CDR3 is 15 residues long. The germline CDR1 and CDR2 sequences are SGHDN and FVKESK. This chain's CDR3 is CASSQVIGAHTEAFF. As DNA, the CDR3 is TGTGCCAGCAGCCAAGTTATAGGGGCTCATACTGAAGCTTTCTTT.

This clone has a single count. This chain joins TRBV5-1 and TRBJ2-7; 12 nucleotides line up with TRBD2. Per germline, CDR1 SGHRS and CDR2 YFSETQ. After removal of 2 bases from V and 7 bases from J, the junction contained 7 bases not matched to a gene. The CDR3 extends over 15 amino acids. This chain's CDR3 is CASSFGVTSGGEQYF. Here the CDR3 DNA reads TGCGCCAGCAGCTTCGGGGTGACTAGCGGGGGTGAGCAGTACTTC. Full variable domain (outside the CDR3, taken from reference TRBV5-1 and TRBJ2-7): KAGVTQTPRYLIKTRGQQVTLSCSPISGHRSVSWYQQTPGQGLQFLFEYFSETQRNKGNFPGRFSGRQFSNSRSEMNVSTLELGDSALYLCASSFGVTSGGEQYFGPGTRLTVT.

This chain connects TRBV19 to TRBJ1-5, with 9 bases aligning to TRBD1. The junction had 4 bases not matched to a gene; V was cut back by 3 bases and J by 7 bases. This CDR3 is built from 14 residues. Germline V lookup: CDR1 LNHDA, CDR2 SQIVND (reference sequence). CDR3 protein: CASSIGTGYQPQHF. In DNA form, the CDR3 reads TGTGCCAGTAGTATCGGGACAGGGTACCAGCCCCAGCATTTT.

The chain uses TRBV18 and TRBJ1-1; 9 bases are shared with TRBD1. This CDR3 is 14 amino acids long. Trimming at V came to 6 bases and at J to 2 bases, leaving 4 bases not matched to a gene. Per germline, CDR1 KGHSH and CDR2 LQKENI. The CDR3 spells CASSQQGANTEAFF. As DNA, the CDR3 is TGTGCCAGCTCCCAACAGGGGGCAAACACTGAAGCTTTCTTT.

The rearrangement uses TRBV6-5 and TRBJ1-2; 7 nucleotides align to TRBD1. The J segment lost 3 bases and the V segment lost 4 bases, leaving 8 bases of the junction unmatched. The germline V gene encodes CDR1 MNHEY and CDR2 SVGAGI. This CDR3 spans 15 amino acids. This chain's CDR3 is CASSFGGGTDYGYTF. The CDR3 region has the DNA TGTGCCAGCAGTTTCGGTGGGGGGACAGACTATGGCTACACCTTC.

The chain has TRBV28 and TRBJ1-4; 8 bases fit TRBD1. This CDR3 has 15 amino acids. CDR1 MDHEN and CDR2 SYDVKM come from the germline V gene. The J segment lost 7 bases and the V segment lost 3 bases, leaving 7 bases of the junction unmatched. As DNA, the CDR3 is TGTGCCAGCAGTTTTCAACAGGGGGGATCTGAAAAACTGTTTTTT. Translating gives CASSFQQGGSEKLFF.

The V and J genes are TRBV6-1 and TRBJ1-2; the D gene is possibly TRBD1 (5 bases). Germline CDR1 is MNHNS and CDR2 is SASEGT. V was trimmed by 3 bases and J by 7 bases, leaving 12 bases between them. There are 13 residues in the CDR3. The CDR3 region is CASSDLGGGGYTF. Written as DNA, the CDR3 is TGTGCCAGCAGTGATTTGGGGGGAGGTGGCTACACCTTC.

The chain employs TRBV2 and TRBJ1-2; 8 nucleotides agree with TRBD1. This CDR3 contains 16 residues. Looked up from germline, CDR1 is SNHLY and CDR2 is FYNNEI. With V trimmed by 3 bases and J by 3 bases, 9 bases remained unmatched. CDR3 DNA: TGTGCCAGCAGTGAGCCGACAGGGGAGGGCGACTATGGCTACACCTTC. Protein: CASSEPTGEGDYGYTF.

The gene calls are TRBV7-9 and TRBJ2-7, with D maybe TRBD1 (6 bases). The CDR3 has 13 amino acids. Trimming removed 5 bases at V and 6 bases at J, with 14 bases between. Germline-derived CDR1 and CDR2 are SEHNR and FQNEAQ (reference sequence). The CDR3 here is CASSITGSGEQYF. For the CDR3, the DNA is TGTGCCAGCAGCATAACAGGGAGTGGCGAGCAGTACTTC.

The chain is built from TRBV6-1 and TRBJ1-2; TRBD1 matches at 8 bases. V shed 4 bases, J shed 1 base, and the junction held 5 bases outside the gene matches. CDR3 length: 15 residues. CDR1 is MNHNS, CDR2 SASEGT, per germline. DNA for the CDR3: TGTGCCAGCAGTGCGGACAGGGTTTTTAACTATGGCTACACCTTC. As protein: CASSADRVFNYGYTF.

In DNA, the CDR3 is TGTGCCAGCAGCTTCTCTACAGGGGGACATTCACCCCTCCACTTT. It is translated as CASSFSTGGHSPLHF. The chain combines TRBV27 with TRBJ1-6, with 8 positions matching TRBD1. The CDR3 has 15 residues. The ends lost 6 bases at V and 8 bases at J; junction bases unmatched: 9. Germline CDR1 reads MNHEY; CDR2 reads SMNVEV (reference sequence).

The genes are TRBV9 and TRBJ1-4; 9 bases are shared with TRBD1. The germline V gene encodes CDR1 SGDLS and CDR2 YYNGEE. The J segment lost 7 bases and the V segment lost 4 bases, leaving 5 bases of the junction unmatched. This CDR3 contains 14 residues. The CDR3 region is CASSQDRGAEKLFF. As DNA, the CDR3 is TGTGCCAGCAGCCAAGACAGGGGGGCTGAAAAACTGTTTTTT.

This clone appeared a few times. A junction boundary mismatches the germline segment, possibly from a read error. The chain recombines TRBV4-1 with TRBJ2-2, with 11 bases identical to TRBD2. Germline V lookup: CDR1 MGHRA, CDR2 YSYEKL. This CDR3 is built from 19 residues. The CDR3 sequence: CASRQGTNSGGAVTGELFF. The CDR3 nucleotides are TGCGCCAGCAGACAAGGGACGAATAGCGGGGGGGCCGTCACCGGGGAGCTGTTTTTT.

On this clone: Other DNA variants within this sample encode the same CDR3. V gene TRBV10-3 combines with J gene TRBJ2-3; 9 bases are a match to TRBD1. Trimming at V came to 4 bases and at J to 2 bases, leaving 4 bases not matched to a gene. CDR1 and CDR2 from the germline V gene are ENHRY and SYGVKD. This CDR3 is 15 amino acids long. The CDR3 here is CAISAGQGYTDTQYF. In DNA form, the CDR3 reads TGTGCCATCAGTGCGGGACAGGGTTACACAGATACGCAGTATTTT.

The rearrangement joins TRBV7-2 to TRBJ1-2, with D hard to call. The germline V and J ends were trimmed by 3 bases and 7 bases, with 12 bases remaining between them. CDR3 size: 13 residues. Germline CDR1 reads SGHTA; CDR2 reads FQGNSA. Here the CDR3 reads CASSFGDNPGYTF. The CDR3 region has the DNA TGTGCCAGCAGCTTTGGTGACAACCCTGGCTACACCTTC.

CDR3 residues: CASSYLPGSEKLFF. Written as DNA, the CDR3 is TGTGCCAGCAGTTACCTTCCGGGAAGTGAAAAACTGTTTTTT. V usage is TRBV6-5 and J usage is TRBJ1-4; D unclear. The CDR3 runs 14 residues. The germline V gene encodes CDR1 MNHEY and CDR2 SVGAGI. Trimming took 2 bases from V and 7 from J, leaving 11 bases between them.

This clone has a single count. V usage is TRBV5-1 and J usage is TRBJ1-1, with unresolved D. Trimming took off 0 bases at V and 4 bases at J, with 7 bases between the two ends. The germline V gene has CDR1 SGHRS and CDR2 YFSETQ. CDR3 length equals 13 residues. CDR3 in amino acids: CASSLGGSTEAFF. CDR3 nucleotide sequence: TGCGCCAGCAGCTTGGGAGGGAGCACTGAAGCTTTCTTT.